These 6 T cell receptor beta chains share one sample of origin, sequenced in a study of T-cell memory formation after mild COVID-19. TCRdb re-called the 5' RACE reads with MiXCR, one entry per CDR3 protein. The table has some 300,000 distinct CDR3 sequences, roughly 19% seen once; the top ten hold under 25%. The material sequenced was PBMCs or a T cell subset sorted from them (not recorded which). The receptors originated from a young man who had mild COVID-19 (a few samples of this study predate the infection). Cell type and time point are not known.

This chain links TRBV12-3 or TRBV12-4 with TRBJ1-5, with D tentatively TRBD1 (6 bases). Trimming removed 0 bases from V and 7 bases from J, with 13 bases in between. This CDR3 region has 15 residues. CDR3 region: CASSLAAAGEQPQHF. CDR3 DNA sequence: TGTGCCAGCAGTTTAGCGGCGGCAGGGGAGCAGCCCCAGCATTTT.

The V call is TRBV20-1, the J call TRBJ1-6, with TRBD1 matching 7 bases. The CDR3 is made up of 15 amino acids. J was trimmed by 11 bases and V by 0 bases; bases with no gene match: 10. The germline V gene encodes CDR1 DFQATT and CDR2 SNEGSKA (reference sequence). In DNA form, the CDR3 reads TGCAGTGCTAGAGATCCCCAGGGGGGGAGGACACCCCTCCACTTT. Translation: CSARDPQGGRTPLHF.

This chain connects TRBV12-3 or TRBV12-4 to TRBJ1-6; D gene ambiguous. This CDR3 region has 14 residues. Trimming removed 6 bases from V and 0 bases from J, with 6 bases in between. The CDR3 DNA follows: TGTGCCAGCAGCGTGAGCTCCTATAATTCACCCCTCCACTTT. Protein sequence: CASSVSSYNSPLHF.

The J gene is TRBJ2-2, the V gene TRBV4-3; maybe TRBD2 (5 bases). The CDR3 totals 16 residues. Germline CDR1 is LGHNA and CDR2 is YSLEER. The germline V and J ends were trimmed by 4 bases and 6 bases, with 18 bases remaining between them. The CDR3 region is CASSPEGAGPAGELFF. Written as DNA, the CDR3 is TGCGCCAGCAGCCCAGAGGGCGCCGGTCCGGCCGGGGAGCTGTTTTTT.

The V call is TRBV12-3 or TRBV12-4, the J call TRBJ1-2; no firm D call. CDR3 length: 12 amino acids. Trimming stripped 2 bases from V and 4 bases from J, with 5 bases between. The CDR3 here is CASSLTRYGYTF. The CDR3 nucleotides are TGTGCCAGCAGTTTAACGCGCTATGGCTACACCTTC.

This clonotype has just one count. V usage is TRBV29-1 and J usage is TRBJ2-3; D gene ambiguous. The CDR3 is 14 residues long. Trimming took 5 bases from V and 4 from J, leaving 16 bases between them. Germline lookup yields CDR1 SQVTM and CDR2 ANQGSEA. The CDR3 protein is CSVSPRSPADTQYF. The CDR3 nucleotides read TGCAGCGTTTCCCCCCGGAGTCCGGCAGATACGCAGTATTTT.